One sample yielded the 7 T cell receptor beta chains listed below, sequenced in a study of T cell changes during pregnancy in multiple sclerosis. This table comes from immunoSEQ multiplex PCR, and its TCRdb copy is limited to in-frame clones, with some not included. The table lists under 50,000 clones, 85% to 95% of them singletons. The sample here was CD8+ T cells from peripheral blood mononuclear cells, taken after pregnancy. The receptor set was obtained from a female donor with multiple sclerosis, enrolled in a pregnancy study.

CDR3 DNA: TGTGCCACCAGCAGAGCAACGGCACCGGGAGATACGCAGTATTTT. Protein product: CATSRATAPGDTQYF. V usage is TRBV15 and J usage is TRBJ2-3; D is uncertain. This CDR3 contains 15 residues. CDR1 and CDR2 (germline): LNHNV, YYDKDF (reference sequence). The V end was cut by 1 base, the J end by 5 bases, with 13 bases between.

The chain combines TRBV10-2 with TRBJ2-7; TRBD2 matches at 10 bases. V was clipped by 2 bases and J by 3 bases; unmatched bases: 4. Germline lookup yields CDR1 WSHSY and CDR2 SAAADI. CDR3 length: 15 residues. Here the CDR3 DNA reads TGCGCCAGCAGTGAGGGTCCTAGCGGGAGCTACGAGCAGTACTTC. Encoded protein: CASSEGPSGSYEQYF.

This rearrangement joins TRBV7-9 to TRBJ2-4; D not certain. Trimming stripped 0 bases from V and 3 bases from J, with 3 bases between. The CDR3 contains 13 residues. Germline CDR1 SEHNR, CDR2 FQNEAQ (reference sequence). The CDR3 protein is CASSLASKNIQYF. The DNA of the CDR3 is TGTGCCAGCAGCTTAGCCAGCAAAAACATTCAGTACTTC.

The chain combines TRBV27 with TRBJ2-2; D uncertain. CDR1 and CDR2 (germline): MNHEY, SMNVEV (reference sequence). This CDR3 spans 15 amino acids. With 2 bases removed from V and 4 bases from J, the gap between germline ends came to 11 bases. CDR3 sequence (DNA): TGTGCCAGCAGTTTAAATCCCAGTGGCACCGGGGAGCTGTTTTTT. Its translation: CASSLNPSGTGELFF.

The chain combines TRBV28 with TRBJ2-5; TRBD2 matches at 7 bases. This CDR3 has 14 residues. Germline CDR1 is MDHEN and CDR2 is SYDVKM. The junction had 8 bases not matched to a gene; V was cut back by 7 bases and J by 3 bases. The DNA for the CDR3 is TGTGCCAGCATCAAACCGGGACTAAAAGAGACCCAGTACTTC. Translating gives CASIKPGLKETQYF. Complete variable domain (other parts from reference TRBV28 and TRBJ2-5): DVKVTQSSRYLVKRTGEKVFLECVQDMDHENMFWYRQDPGLGLRLIYFSYDVKMKEKGDIPEGYSVSREKKERFSLILESASTNQTSMYLCASIKPGLKETQYFGPGTRLLVL.

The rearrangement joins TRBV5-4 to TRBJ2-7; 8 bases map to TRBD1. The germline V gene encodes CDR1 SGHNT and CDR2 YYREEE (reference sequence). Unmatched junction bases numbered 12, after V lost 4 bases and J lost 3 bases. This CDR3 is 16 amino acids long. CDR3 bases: TGTGCCAGCAGCCGTCCCGGGACAGGTTGGAACTACGAGCAGTACTTC. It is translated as CASSRPGTGWNYEQYF.

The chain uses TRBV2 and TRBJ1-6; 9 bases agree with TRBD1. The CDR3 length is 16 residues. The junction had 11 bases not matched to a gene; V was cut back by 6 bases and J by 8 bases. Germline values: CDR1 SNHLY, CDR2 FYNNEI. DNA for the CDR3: TGTGCCAGCAGGGGACAGGGTCTGGTACTAGATTCACCCCTCCACTTT. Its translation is CASRGQGLVLDSPLHF. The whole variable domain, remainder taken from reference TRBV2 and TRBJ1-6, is EPEVTQTPSHQVTQMGQEVILRCVPISNHLYFYWYRQILGQKVEFLVSFYNNEISEKSEIFDDQFSVERPDGSNFTLKIRSTKLEDSAMYFCASRGQGLVLDSPLHFGNGTRLTVT.